The 21 T cell receptor beta chains below were found in one sample sequenced in a study of shared clonotypes between healthy human individuals. Naivety among CD8 cells was defined by CD45RO negativity and positive CCR7 selection, thereby excluding terminally differentiated effector memory CD45RA+ cells. Produced via immunoSEQ multiplex PCR; TCRdb's table is partial and in-frame only. Of about 680,000 clones listed, 92% were seen once; the top ten hold 24%. Sequencing input: naive CD8+ T cells sorted from blood. These receptors all come from a man in his thirties or forties in good health.

This clone came up a few times. V gene TRBV7-8 combines with J gene TRBJ1-5; the D is unclear. The CDR3 sequence is 12 residues long. Germline-derived CDR1 and CDR2 are SGHVS and FQNEAQ. Trimming stripped 1 base from V and 7 bases from J, with 5 bases between. The CDR3 DNA sequence: TGTGCCAGCAGCTTAGGAGAACAGCCCCAGCATTTT. The encoded protein is CASSLGEQPQHF.

The V gene is TRBV6-6, the J gene TRBJ2-3; either TRBD1 or TRBD2 may supply D (5 bases each). The germline CDR1 and CDR2 sequences are MNHNY and SVGAGI (reference sequence). The CDR3 has 13 amino acids. V lost 7 bases and J lost 6, with 14 bases in between. The CDR3 DNA follows: TGTGCCAGCAATCAGGGACCCTCGGATACGCAGTATTTT. It codes for CASNQGPSDTQYF.

The chain has TRBV5-1 and TRBJ2-7; a weak D match, TRBD1 (5 bases). Germline V gene data show CDR1 as SGHRS and CDR2 as YFSETQ. Trimming removed 0 bases from V and 2 bases from J, with 9 bases in between. This CDR3 has 14 amino acids. The CDR3 DNA reads as TGCGCCAGCAGCTTGGGGCAGGACACCTACGAGCAGTACTTC. This codes for CASSLGQDTYEQYF.

This chain joins TRBV11-2 and TRBJ2-5; D possibly corresponds to TRBD1 (6 bases). V was shortened by 1 base and J by 2 bases, with 11 bases between the two germline ends. This CDR3 has 15 amino acids. Germline V gene sequence: CDR1 SGHAT, CDR2 FQNNGV. CDR3 DNA: TGTGCCAGCAGCTTAGCGTGGGACACACAAGAGACCCAGTACTTC. Its translation is CASSLAWDTQETQYF.

The chain couples TRBV27 to TRBJ1-2; D possibly corresponds to TRBD1 (5 bases). CDR1 and CDR2 from the germline V gene are MNHEY and SMNVEV (reference sequence). CDR3 length: 13 residues. Deletions cut 6 bases from V and 3 bases from J, with 11 bases between. This CDR3 is CASRPLGDYGYTF. As DNA, the CDR3 is TGTGCCAGCAGACCACTAGGGGACTATGGCTACACCTTC.

The rearrangement uses TRBV29-1 and TRBJ2-7, with D perhaps assigned TRBD1 or TRBD2 (5 bases each). The V gene lost 5 bases and the J gene lost 0 bases, with 14 bases spanning the gap. This CDR3 spans 14 amino acids. CDR1 and CDR2 (germline): SQVTM, ANQGSEA. The CDR3 coding sequence is TGCAGCGTTCGAGGGGACGGAGGCTCCTACGAGCAGTACTTC. Protein sequence: CSVRGDGGSYEQYF.

This chain uses TRBV7-3 with TRBJ2-1, with D perhaps matching TRBD1 (6 bases). V was clipped by 1 base and J by 0 bases, with 10 bases between them. Looked up from germline, CDR1 is SGHTA and CDR2 is FQGTGA. This CDR3 has 16 residues. CDR3 in DNA: TGTGCCAGCAGCTTAAAAGGGGGTAGCTCCTACAATGAGCAGTTCTTC. The encoded protein is CASSLKGGSSYNEQFF.

This CDR3 is CASSAGTINEQYF. CDR3 DNA: TGTGCCAGCAGCGCCGGGACTATAAACGAGCAGTACTTC. The chain recombines TRBV9 with TRBJ2-7, with TRBD2 identical over 7 bases. V dropped 3 bases and J dropped 5; count of bases not matched to a gene: 5. There are 13 residues in the CDR3. Germline V gene lookup returns CDR1 SGDLS and CDR2 YYNGEE.

V gene TRBV11-2 combines with J gene TRBJ2-3; a weak D match, TRBD2 (6 bases). Germline V gene lookup returns CDR1 SGHAT and CDR2 FQNNGV. Trimming cost V 4 bases and J 1 base, with 15 bases left between them. The CDR3 covers 16 residues. CDR3 nucleotide sequence: TGTGCCAGCAGCTCCCGCACTAGCAGTCGCACAGATACGCAGTATTTT. It translates to CASSSRTSSRTDTQYF.

This clone has just a few counts. The V and J genes are TRBV11-2 and TRBJ2-2; D is unresolved. This CDR3 is 12 amino acids long. Looked up from germline, CDR1 is SGHAT and CDR2 is FQNNGV. V lost 5 bases and J 11 bases, leaving 12 bases between the germline ends. The CDR3 loop reads CASSLTSLELFF. In DNA, the CDR3 is TGTGCCAGCAGCCTAACCTCCTTAGAGCTGTTTTTT. The variable domain in full, completed from reference TRBV11-2 and TRBJ2-2, reads EAGVAQSPRYKIIEKRQSVAFWCNPISGHATLYWYQQILGQGPKLLIQFQNNGVVDDSQLPKDRFSAERLKGVDSTLKIQPAKLEDSAVYLCASSLTSLELFFGEGSRLTVL.

Points on this clone: The junction shows a germline mismatch at one end, possibly a read error. The rearrangement joins TRBV4-3 to TRBJ2-5; D ambiguous. The CDR3 has 15 residues. Germline V gives CDR1 LGHNA, CDR2 YSLEER. The CDR3 loop reads CASSPGPQVLETQYF. As DNA, the CDR3 is TGCGCCAGTAGCCCCGGGCCCCAGGTGCTAGAGACCCAGTACTTC.

CDR3: CASSLAHASSTDTQYF. The CDR3 DNA follows: TGTGCCAGCAGCTTGGCCCACGCATCTAGCACAGATACGCAGTATTTT. The gene calls are TRBV11-2 and TRBJ2-3; D gene ambiguous. Trimming shortened V by 3 bases and J by 0 bases, and 13 bases separated the two germline ends. CDR3 length: 16 residues. Germline assignment: CDR1 SGHAT and CDR2 FQNNGV.

V gene TRBV6-1 combines with J gene TRBJ2-7, with 7 bases fitting TRBD1. Looked up from germline, CDR1 is MNHNS and CDR2 is SASEGT. The J segment lost 3 bases and the V segment lost 8 bases, leaving 4 bases of the junction unmatched. The CDR3 runs to 12 residues. CDR3 sequence reads: CASPGTDYEQYF. CDR3 coding DNA: TGTGCCAGCCCCGGGACAGACTACGAGCAGTACTTC.

J is TRBJ1-1 and V is TRBV29-1, with TRBD1 matching over 10 bases. Trimming at V came to 3 bases and at J to 3 bases, leaving 1 base not matched to a gene. The V gene's germline CDR1 is SQVTM and CDR2 ANQGSEA. The CDR3 length is 13 residues. The CDR3: CSVEDRGDTEAFF. CDR3 sequence (DNA): TGCAGCGTTGAGGACAGGGGGGACACTGAAGCTTTCTTT. Full variable domain (missing parts from reference TRBV29-1 and TRBJ1-1): SAVISQKPSRDICQRGTSLTIQCQVDSQVTMMFWYRQQPGQSLTLIATANQGSEATYESGFVIDKFPISRPNLTFSTLTVSNMSPEDSSIYLCSVEDRGDTEAFFGQGTRLTVV.

The rearrangement links TRBV7-8 to TRBJ1-3; D is ambiguous. The CDR3 totals 15 residues. Germline V gene data show CDR1 as SGHVS and CDR2 as FQNEAQ. Trimming shortened V by 1 base and J by 0 bases, and 7 bases separated the two germline ends. The CDR3 loop reads CASSLVGSSGNTIYF. In nucleotides, the CDR3 is TGTGCCAGCAGCTTAGTCGGCAGCTCTGGAAACACCATATATTTT. The full variable domain, completed using reference TRBV7-8 and TRBJ1-3, is GAGVSQSPRYKVAKRGQDVALRCDPISGHVSLFWYQQALGQGPEFLTYFQNEAQLDKSGLPSDRFFAERPEGSVSTLKIQRTQQEDSAVYLCASSLVGSSGNTIYFGEGSWLTVV.

The rearrangement links TRBV7-9 to TRBJ2-7; D remains unclear. The CDR3 spans 12 residues. V was trimmed by 2 bases and J by 4 bases, leaving 6 bases between them. In germline, CDR1 is SEHNR, CDR2 FQNEAQ (reference sequence). As DNA, the CDR3 is TGTGCCAGCAGCTTACAGCCGTACGAGCAGTACTTC. It specifies CASSLQPYEQYF.

The chain uses TRBV7-9 and TRBJ2-7; the D gene could be TRBD1 or TRBD2 (5 bases each). In germline, CDR1 is SEHNR, CDR2 FQNEAQ (reference sequence). Trimming left V 3 bases short and J 3 bases short, with 12 bases between. This CDR3 has 14 residues. In nucleotides, the CDR3 is TGTGCCAGCAGCTTCTGGGACGGCGACTACGAGCAGTACTTC. Its translation is CASSFWDGDYEQYF.

The CDR3 bases are TGTGCCAGCAGCTTGGCCGCGGGACAGGGGCTAAATGAGCAGTTCTTC. Protein product: CASSLAAGQGLNEQFF. The rearrangement uses TRBV5-6 and TRBJ2-1; 10 bases fit TRBD1. The trim removed 0 bases at V and 7 bases at J, leaving 7 bases unmatched. CDR3 size: 16 residues. In germline, CDR1 is SGHDT, CDR2 YYEEEE.

V usage is TRBV4-3 and J usage is TRBJ2-1, with 11 bases fitting TRBD2. V dropped 4 bases and J dropped 7; count of bases not matched to a gene: 9. The germline V gene has CDR1 LGHNA and CDR2 YSLEER. CDR3 length: 16 amino acids. The CDR3 region has the DNA TGCGCCAGCAGCCCCAATAGCGGGAGGGCTGGGAATGAGCAGTTCTTC. Amino acids: CASSPNSGRAGNEQFF.

CDR3 in amino acids: CASSHGTEYTGELFF. In DNA, the CDR3 is TGTGCCAGCAGCCATGGGACGGAATACACCGGGGAGCTGTTTTTT. This rearrangement joins TRBV14 to TRBJ2-2, with D possibly being TRBD1 or TRBD2 (5 bases each). The ends were cut back, 3 bases at V and 3 bases at J, with 11 bases in the middle. The length of the CDR3 is 15 residues. Germline V CDR1 and CDR2: SGHDN, FVKESK.

Remarks on this clone: Other DNA sequences in the same sample also yield this CDR3. The genes are TRBV7-6 and TRBJ2-1, with 11 bases matching TRBD1. CDR1 SGHVS and CDR2 FNYEAQ come from the germline V gene. CDR3 length equals 14 residues. J lost 7 bases, V lost 3 bases, and 2 bases had no gene match. The CDR3 region has the DNA TGTGCCAGCAGCTTGGGGACAGGGGGAAATGAGCAGTTCTTC. Amino acids: CASSLGTGGNEQFF.